The clone carrying this T cell receptor (beta chain) was counted only a few times. Its antigen is unknown. The germline V and J ends were trimmed by 3 bases and 9 bases, with 9 bases remaining between them. The CDR3 is 12 residues long. From germline, CDR1 is SGHTA and CDR2 FQGNSA. This sample was taken from a study of post-analysis software for immune sequencing data. Study-level points and caveats: The five TRBV segments detected at higher frequency in patients than in controls included TRBV5-6, TRBV5-1 and TRBV20-1. A significant reduction in normalized Chao1 diversity was observed in multiple sclerosis patients versus controls.

The authors incorporated unique molecular identifiers into the TCR beta cDNA libraries. Each sample of roughly 1 to 11 million input T cells yielded around 500,000 cDNA molecules, so each molecule approximated one T cell. TCRdb recomputed calls from the PCR reads with MiXCR, one row per CDR3 protein. The profile shows roughly 400,000 distinct CDR3 sequences, approximately 37% of them singletons. The specimen was blood. The V gene is TRBV7-2, the J gene TRBJ2-1, with D unclear. The TCR was taken from a girl aged 2-10 years with multiple sclerosis. DNA for the CDR3: TGTGCCAGCAGCTTCGCTGTGGGTGAGCAGTTCTTC. Protein sequence: CASSFAVGEQFF.